These T cell receptor beta chains were read from a single sample in a study of blood T cell repertoires in COVID-19. Assay used: immunoSEQ multiplex PCR; TCRdb lists only in-frame clones, some missing. Counted here are 98,000 or so clones, roughly 82% occurring once; the ten biggest clones make up 4.8%. The source material was peripheral blood. The receptors stem from a man in his 60s with acute or convalescent COVID-19. The CDR3 runs from the conserved cysteine through the conserved F or W. Fields, in order: D gene, clone size, V gene, J gene, CDR3 protein, CDR3 DNA. D genes are given only for firm matches. Only part of the rows carry a size: once, few, many, or a class if the clone is expanded.

d_gene: TRBD1
abundance: .
v_gene: TRBV29-1
j_gene: TRBJ1-4
CDR3aa: CSVVSGTVNEKLFF
CDR3nt: TGCAGCGTTGTTTCCGGGACAGTTAATGAAAAACTGTTTTTT

d_gene: .
abundance: .
v_gene: TRBV12-3/TRBV12-4
j_gene: TRBJ1-1
CDR3aa: CASRETPNTEAFF
CDR3nt: TGTGCCAGCAGAGAGACACCGAACACTGAAGCTTTCTTT

d_gene: TRBD1
abundance: .
v_gene: TRBV11-3
j_gene: TRBJ1-1
CDR3aa: CASSLEQGPGDTEAFF
CDR3nt: TGTGCCAGCAGCTTAGAACAGGGGCCCGGGGACACTGAAGCTTTCTTT

d_gene: TRBD1
abundance: .
v_gene: TRBV5-6
j_gene: TRBJ2-7
CDR3aa: CASRGQDASSEQYF
CDR3nt: TGTGCCAGCAGGGGACAGGATGCTTCATCCGAGCAGTACTTC

d_gene: .
abundance: few
v_gene: TRBV10-3
j_gene: TRBJ1-1
CDR3aa: CAISGQGLLNTEAFF
CDR3nt: TGTGCCATCAGCGGTCAGGGACTCCTGAACACTGAAGCTTTCTTT

d_gene: .
abundance: once
v_gene: TRBV18
j_gene: TRBJ2-2
CDR3aa: CASSLTPRTGELFF
CDR3nt: TGTGCCAGCTCCTTAACACCTAGAACCGGGGAGCTGTTTTTT

d_gene: TRBD1
abundance: .
v_gene: TRBV7-7
j_gene: TRBJ2-2
CDR3aa: CASSARWTGRDTGELFF
CDR3nt: TGTGCTAGCAGCGCCCGATGGACAGGGCGGGACACCGGGGAGCTGTTTTTT

d_gene: .
abundance: .
v_gene: TRBV6-5
j_gene: TRBJ1-5
CDR3aa: CASSSGGGNQPQHF
CDR3nt: TGTGCCAGCAGTTCGGGCGGAGGGAATCAGCCCCAGCATTTT

d_gene: TRBD2
abundance: .
v_gene: TRBV5-1
j_gene: TRBJ2-3
CDR3aa: CASSLEAGADTQYF
CDR3nt: TGCGCCAGCAGCTTGGAAGCGGGGGCAGATACGCAGTATTTT

d_gene: TRBD2
abundance: .
v_gene: TRBV30
j_gene: TRBJ2-7
CDR3aa: CAWKRGGTYEQYF
CDR3nt: TGTGCCTGGAAGCGGGGGGGGACCTACGAGCAGTACTTC

d_gene: .
abundance: few
v_gene: TRBV6-2/TRBV6-3
j_gene: TRBJ2-7
CDR3aa: CASSYRDPRGEQYF
CDR3nt: TGTGCCAGCAGTTACCGGGACCCACGGGGGGAGCAGTACTTC

d_gene: TRBD1
abundance: .
v_gene: TRBV6-5
j_gene: TRBJ2-7
CDR3aa: CASSYPGQGYYEQYF
CDR3nt: TGTGCCAGCAGTTACCCGGGACAGGGCTACTACGAGCAGTACTTC

d_gene: TRBD1
abundance: .
v_gene: TRBV6-9
j_gene: TRBJ2-4
CDR3aa: CASSPSGTEKEAKNIQYF
CDR3nt: TGTGCCAGCAGTCCCTCCGGGACAGAAAAAGAGGCCAAAAACATTCAGTACTTC

d_gene: TRBD2
abundance: .
v_gene: TRBV3-1/TRBV3-2
j_gene: TRBJ2-3
CDR3aa: CASSQETSGSTDTQYF
CDR3nt: TGTGCCAGCAGCCAAGAAACTAGCGGGAGCACAGATACGCAGTATTTT

d_gene: TRBD2
abundance: .
v_gene: TRBV27
j_gene: TRBJ2-7
CDR3aa: CASKVGTSGSYEQYF
CDR3nt: TGTGCCAGCAAGGTCGGGACTAGCGGTTCCTACGAGCAGTACTTC

d_gene: TRBD1
abundance: .
v_gene: TRBV6-5
j_gene: TRBJ2-5
CDR3aa: CASSLSGGSETQYF
CDR3nt: TGTGCCAGCAGTTTATCAGGGGGCAGTGAGACCCAGTACTTC

d_gene: .
abundance: .
v_gene: TRBV5-8
j_gene: TRBJ2-1
CDR3aa: CASSLSVTARRYNEQFF
CDR3nt: TGTGCCAGCAGCTTGTCGGTGACAGCCCGAAGGTACAATGAGCAGTTCTTC

d_gene: TRBD1
abundance: .
v_gene: TRBV18
j_gene: TRBJ2-6
CDR3aa: CASSPRQGVSGANVLTF
CDR3nt: TGTGCCAGCTCACCAAGACAGGGAGTCTCTGGGGCCAACGTCCTGACTTTC

d_gene: TRBD1
abundance: .
v_gene: TRBV28
j_gene: TRBJ2-3
CDR3aa: CASSLARGLTDTQYF
CDR3nt: TGTGCCAGCAGTTTAGCCAGGGGGCTCACAGATACGCAGTATTTT

d_gene: TRBD1
abundance: .
v_gene: TRBV5-1
j_gene: TRBJ1-1
CDR3aa: CASSLGDRSEAFF
CDR3nt: TGCGCCAGCAGCTTGGGGGACAGGAGTGAAGCTTTCTTT

d_gene: TRBD1
abundance: .
v_gene: TRBV3-1/TRBV3-2
j_gene: TRBJ1-1
CDR3aa: CASSRGQGNTEAFF
CDR3nt: TGTGCCAGCAGCCGGGGACAGGGGAACACTGAAGCTTTCTTT

d_gene: .
abundance: once
v_gene: TRBV18
j_gene: TRBJ2-2
CDR3aa: CASSLGHPSNTGELFF
CDR3nt: TGTGCCAGCTCCCTCGGACACCCTTCCAACACCGGGGAGCTGTTTTTT

d_gene: .
abundance: once
v_gene: TRBV7-3
j_gene: TRBJ1-1
CDR3aa: CASSSQGFGTEAFF
CDR3nt: TGTGCCAGCAGCTCGCAGGGATTTGGCACAGAAGCTTTCTTT

d_gene: TRBD1
abundance: .
v_gene: TRBV5-1
j_gene: TRBJ2-3
CDR3aa: CASSLGQGWTDTQYF
CDR3nt: TGCGCCAGCAGCTTGGGACAGGGGTGGACAGATACGCAGTATTTT

d_gene: .
abundance: .
v_gene: TRBV2
j_gene: TRBJ1-1
CDR3aa: CASSVIERNTEAFF
CDR3nt: TGTGCCAGCAGTGTGATAGAAAGGAACACTGAAGCTTTCTTT

d_gene: TRBD1
abundance: .
v_gene: TRBV5-1
j_gene: TRBJ2-2
CDR3aa: CAPGQGLTGELFF
CDR3nt: TGCGCCCCGGGACAGGGACTTACCGGGGAGCTGTTTTTT

d_gene: .
abundance: .
v_gene: TRBV25-1
j_gene: TRBJ1-6
CDR3aa: CASSIAGGAGNSPLHF
CDR3nt: TGTGCCAGCAGTATTGCGGGGGGCGCCGGTAATTCACCCCTCCACTTT

d_gene: TRBD2
abundance: .
v_gene: TRBV4-1
j_gene: TRBJ2-3
CDR3aa: CASSSHAGLAPDTQYF
CDR3nt: TGCGCCAGCAGCTCACATGCGGGACTAGCTCCAGATACGCAGTATTTT

d_gene: TRBD1
abundance: few
v_gene: TRBV5-5
j_gene: TRBJ1-2
CDR3aa: CASSLELQGAYGYTF
CDR3nt: TGTGCCAGCAGCTTGGAGTTGCAGGGGGCATATGGCTACACCTTC

d_gene: .
abundance: once
v_gene: TRBV6-1
j_gene: TRBJ2-5
CDR3aa: CASSEVPGVGETQYF
CDR3nt: TGTGCCAGCAGTGAAGTACCAGGGGTCGGGGAGACCCAGTACTTC

d_gene: .
abundance: few
v_gene: TRBV3-1/TRBV3-2
j_gene: TRBJ2-7
CDR3aa: CASSQGSGSAYEQYF
CDR3nt: TGTGCCAGCAGCCAAGGGTCAGGGTCGGCCTACGAGCAGTACTTC

d_gene: TRBD1
abundance: .
v_gene: TRBV7-2
j_gene: TRBJ1-1
CDR3aa: CASSLQTGDTEAFF
CDR3nt: TGTGCCAGCAGCTTACAGACAGGGGACACTGAAGCTTTCTTT

d_gene: TRBD2
abundance: .
v_gene: TRBV7-8
j_gene: TRBJ2-3
CDR3aa: CASSLVGALAGVGDTQYF
CDR3nt: TGTGCCAGCAGCTTAGTGGGGGCCCTAGCGGGAGTAGGAGATACGCAGTATTTT

d_gene: .
abundance: .
v_gene: TRBV10-3
j_gene: TRBJ1-1
CDR3aa: CATTQGLNTEAFF
CDR3nt: TGTGCCACCACACAGGGATTGAACACTGAAGCTTTCTTT

d_gene: TRBD1
abundance: .
v_gene: TRBV5-1
j_gene: TRBJ1-5
CDR3aa: CASKLQGDSNQPQHF
CDR3nt: TGCGCCAGCAAGTTACAGGGGGATAGCAATCAGCCCCAGCATTTT

d_gene: .
abundance: .
v_gene: TRBV3-1/TRBV3-2
j_gene: TRBJ1-5
CDR3aa: CASSRGGVNQPQHF
CDR3nt: TGTGCCAGCAGCCGGGGAGGGGTCAATCAGCCCCAGCATTTT

d_gene: TRBD2
abundance: .
v_gene: TRBV5-1
j_gene: TRBJ2-1
CDR3aa: CASSFSGGVDEQFF
CDR3nt: TGCGCCAGCAGCTTCAGCGGGGGAGTCGATGAGCAGTTCTTC

d_gene: .
abundance: .
v_gene: TRBV5-1
j_gene: TRBJ1-1
CDR3aa: CASSLAGGLTNTEAFF
CDR3nt: TGCGCCAGCAGCTTGGCCGGGGGGCTAACGAACACTGAAGCTTTCTTT

d_gene: .
abundance: .
v_gene: TRBV9
j_gene: TRBJ2-1
CDR3aa: CASSAKGQPFYNEQFF
CDR3nt: TGTGCCAGCAGCGCCAAAGGACAGCCGTTTTACAATGAGCAGTTCTTC

d_gene: .
abundance: .
v_gene: TRBV6-5
j_gene: TRBJ2-3
CDR3aa: CASSYTGGGTDTQYF
CDR3nt: TGTGCCAGCAGTTACACAGGGGGGGGCACAGATACGCAGTATTTT

d_gene: .
abundance: .
v_gene: TRBV9
j_gene: TRBJ1-6
CDR3aa: CASSGGEYSPLHF
CDR3nt: TGTGCCAGCAGCGGGGGGGAGTATTCACCCCTCCACTTT

d_gene: TRBD1
abundance: .
v_gene: TRBV5-6
j_gene: TRBJ2-6
CDR3aa: CASSLASDRGYSGANVLTF
CDR3nt: TGTGCCAGCAGCTTGGCTTCCGACAGGGGATACTCTGGGGCCAACGTCCTGACTTTC